In its sample, the clone carrying this TCR beta chain was seen once. The CDR3 extends over 17 amino acids. Germline CDR1 reads KGHSH; CDR2 reads LQKENI. V was pared by 6 bases and J by 0 bases, with 20 bases between. Treatment meaning: 19 received Ad26.COV2.S at low or high dose, single or two shots; about 5 received placebo; per-sample allocation not given. Collection of the samples took place on day 63 after the first injection of vaccine or placebo. Clones were read by immunoSEQ multiplex PCR, and TCRdb kept only the in-frame ones, dropping some. The sample lists about 350,000 clones; 75% to 90% were seen once. This specimen belongs to a study of Ad26.COV2.S vaccination and SARS-CoV-2 variants.

The chain links TRBV18 to TRBJ1-1; possibly TRBD1 for D (5 bases). This sequence was found in a person aged 18-60 years who received the Ad26.COV2.S COVID-19 vaccine or a placebo. Source: peripheral blood, taken in a trial of Ad26.COV2.S vaccine versus placebo. CDR3 residues: CASSQDAMGPLNTEAFF. CDR3 bases: TGTGCCAGCTCGCAGGACGCCATGGGGCCTTTGAACACTGAAGCTTTCTTT. Full variable domain (missing parts from reference TRBV18 and TRBJ1-1): NAGVMQNPRHLVRRRGQEARLRCSPMKGHSHVYWYRQLPEEGLKFMVYLQKENIIDESGMPKERFSAEFPKEGPSILRIQQVVRGDSAAYFCASSQDAMGPLNTEAFFGQGTRLTVV.